These 23 T cell receptor beta chains came from one sample sequenced in a study of CD8 T cells in Susac syndrome. RNA, at about 0.45 to 1 ug, was reverse transcribed with random hexamers. TCRdb analysed the immunoSEQ multiplex PCR reads with MiXCR anew, one entry per CDR3 protein. Of about 200,000 distinct CDR3 sequences in the sample, 80% to 95% were seen once. The sequenced sample was CD8+ T cells from PBMCs. Receptors originate from a human donor with multiple sclerosis.

The V and J genes are TRBV15 and TRBJ2-3, with a possible D match to TRBD1 (5 bases). From germline, CDR1 is LNHNV and CDR2 YYDKDF (reference sequence). The CDR3 is made up of 13 amino acids. V was cut by 6 bases and J by 0 bases, with 7 bases left in between. This CDR3 is CATRGASTDTQYF. The CDR3 coding sequence is TGTGCCACCAGAGGGGCTAGCACAGATACGCAGTATTTT. Looking up the rest from reference TRBV15 and TRBJ2-3 gives the full variable domain: DAMVIQNPRYQVTQFGKPVTLSCSQTLNHNVMYWYQQKSSQAPKLLFHYYDKDFNNEADTPDNFQSRRPNTSFCFLDIRSPGLGDTAMYLCATRGASTDTQYFGPGTRLTVL.

The chain has TRBV21-1 and TRBJ1-5; the D call in the table, TRBD1, was not verified against the DNA. TRBV21-1 is a recognized pseudogene. The CDR3 extends over 13 amino acids. In DNA, the CDR3 is TGTGCCAGCCTTTCAGGGGAGGTTCAGCCCCAGCATTTT. Residues: CASLSGEVQPQHF.

This chain uses TRBV7-9 with TRBJ2-7; 8 positions match TRBD1. The germline CDR1 and CDR2 sequences are SEHNR and FQNEAQ (reference sequence). Unmatched junction bases numbered 8, after V lost 1 base and J lost 3 bases. This CDR3 spans 16 amino acids. CDR3 bases: TGTGCCAGCAGCTTAGAGTCCGGGACAGGTGGCTACGAGCAGTACTTC. This sequence encodes CASSLESGTGGYEQYF.

This clonotype was counted a single time. This chain connects TRBV5-1 to TRBJ2-1; D possibly corresponds to TRBD2 (6 bases). The CDR3 contains 15 residues. CDR1 SGHRS and CDR2 YFSETQ come from the germline V gene. V lost 0 bases, J lost 4 bases, and 11 bases lay in between. In DNA form, the CDR3 reads TGCGCCAGCAGCTTGGCCACGGGAGAGTACAATGAGCAGTTCTTC. This translates into CASSLATGEYNEQFF.

The chain couples TRBV6-6 to TRBJ2-3; D may be TRBD2 (5 bases). This CDR3 is built from 13 residues. V lost 2 bases, J lost 6 bases, and 9 bases lay in between. Germline V gene data show CDR1 as MNHNY and CDR2 as SVGAGI (reference sequence). The CDR3 DNA reads TGTGCCAGCAGTTACCTCGGGGAGGATACGCAGTATTTT. This translates into CASSYLGEDTQYF.

The chain combines TRBV28 with TRBJ1-5, with 7 nucleotides matching TRBD1. Germline V gene lookup returns CDR1 MDHEN and CDR2 SYDVKM. J lost 2 bases, V lost 10 bases, and 11 bases had no gene match. The CDR3 has 15 amino acids. The CDR3 is CATSEGGLGNQPQHF. In DNA form, the CDR3 reads TGTGCCACTTCGGAAGGGGGCCTGGGCAATCAGCCCCAGCATTTT.

This clonotype appeared a few times. The V and J genes are TRBV27 and TRBJ2-5, with 8 bases aligning to TRBD2. The junction had 3 bases not matched to a gene; V was cut back by 2 bases and J by 1 base. CDR1 is MNHEY, CDR2 SMNVEV, per germline (reference sequence). The CDR3 extends over 15 amino acids. The CDR3 DNA reads as TGTGCCAGCAGTTTAAGGCTAGCGGGCCAAGAGACCCAGTACTTC. Protein: CASSLRLAGQETQYF.

The chain couples TRBV19 to TRBJ2-2, with TRBD2 as a possible D gene (6 bases). Trimming took off 2 bases at V and 1 base at J, with 8 bases between the two ends. The CDR3 runs to 15 residues. Germline V gives CDR1 LNHDA, CDR2 SQIVND (reference sequence). CDR3 bases: TGTGCCAGTAGTATATTAGCGGTGAACACCGGGGAGCTGTTTTTT. Protein product: CASSILAVNTGELFF.

This rearrangement joins TRBV9 to TRBJ2-5; D not certain. Per the germline V gene, CDR1 is SGDLS and CDR2 is YYNGEE. There are 14 residues in the CDR3. Trimming took 1 base from V and 5 from J, leaving 12 bases between them. The CDR3 nucleotides read TGTGCCAGCAGCGTAACGGCGGACCCCGAGACCCAGTACTTC. As protein: CASSVTADPETQYF.

The gene calls are TRBV5-6 and TRBJ1-1; D possibly corresponds to TRBD1 (5 bases). This CDR3 contains 13 residues. The germline gives CDR1 SGHDT, CDR2 YYEEEE. V was trimmed by 6 bases and J by 4 bases, leaving 13 bases between them. DNA of the CDR3: TGTGCCAGCACGGCGAGAGGGGTCACTGAAGCTTTCTTT. It specifies CASTARGVTEAFF.

J is TRBJ2-7 and V is TRBV20-1, with D maybe TRBD1 (5 bases). In germline, CDR1 is DFQATT, CDR2 SNEGSKA (reference sequence). The CDR3 runs 15 residues. Trimming removed 3 bases from V and 3 bases from J, with 18 bases in between. CDR3 sequence: CSARDVVGEDYEQYF. The CDR3 DNA follows: TGCAGTGCTAGGGACGTGGTAGGGGAAGACTACGAGCAGTACTTC.

This chain joins TRBV12-3 or TRBV12-4 and TRBJ2-5; 14 bases map to TRBD2. This CDR3 region has 18 residues. V lost 7 bases and J lost 4; bases outside the gene matches: 14. The CDR3 region is CASTDPGLAGVEAETQYF. In DNA form, the CDR3 reads TGTGCCAGCACCGACCCGGGACTAGCGGGGGTCGAGGCAGAGACCCAGTACTTC.

The rearrangement joins TRBV29-1 to TRBJ2-3, with TRBD1 matching over 7 bases. CDR1 is SQVTM, CDR2 ANQGSEA, per germline. Germline trimming cut 7 bases from V and 2 bases from J; bases unmatched to any gene: 9. The CDR3 length is 14 residues. CDR3 residues: CSAPTGPITDTQYF. CDR3 DNA sequence: TGCAGCGCCCCGACAGGGCCCATCACAGATACGCAGTATTTT.

The rearrangement uses TRBV7-9 and TRBJ2-2; D gene ambiguous. The CDR3 covers 14 residues. CDR1 and CDR2 from the germline V gene are SEHNR and FQNEAQ (reference sequence). Trimming took off 11 bases at V and 4 bases at J, with 17 bases between the two ends. The CDR3: CALSLWEPTGELFF. The CDR3 bases are TGTGCCTTGTCCTTGTGGGAACCCACCGGGGAGCTGTTTTTT.

The rearrangement joins TRBV27 to TRBJ1-6; D possibly corresponds to TRBD1 (5 bases). There are 14 residues in the CDR3. Per the germline V gene, CDR1 is MNHEY and CDR2 is SMNVEV (reference sequence). With 2 bases removed from V and 6 bases from J, the gap between germline ends came to 8 bases. In DNA, the CDR3 is TGTGCCAGCAGTTTAGTGGGGGTTAATTCACCCCTCCACTTT. Its protein is CASSLVGVNSPLHF.

This clonotype was observed a single time. V gene TRBV9 combines with J gene TRBJ1-1; TRBD1 is a possible D gene (6 bases). Trimming pared 3 bases from V and 2 bases from J, leaving 11 bases between. There are 14 residues in the CDR3. Germline V gene lookup returns CDR1 SGDLS and CDR2 YYNGEE. The chain's CDR3 is CASSGTALNTEAFF. The CDR3 DNA is TGTGCCAGCAGCGGGACAGCCCTAAACACTGAAGCTTTCTTT.

This rearrangement joins TRBV15 to TRBJ2-7, with 7 bases fitting TRBD2. The CDR3 runs 15 residues. The V and J ends lost 1 base and 0 bases, in that order; junction bases with no gene match: 3. Germline loops: CDR1 LNHNV, CDR2 YYDKDF (reference sequence). The CDR3 sequence is CATSRGDYYSYEQYF. The CDR3 nucleotides are TGTGCCACCAGCAGAGGGGACTACTACTCCTACGAGCAGTACTTC. Complete variable domain (other parts from reference TRBV15 and TRBJ2-7): DAMVIQNPRYQVTQFGKPVTLSCSQTLNHNVMYWYQQKSSQAPKLLFHYYDKDFNNEADTPDNFQSRRPNTSFCFLDIRSPGLGDTAMYLCATSRGDYYSYEQYFGPGTRLTVT.

The CDR3 sequence: CASSLVGAYQETQYF. CDR3 DNA sequence: TGTGCCAGCAGCTTGGTCGGAGCGTACCAAGAGACCCAGTACTTC. The chain has TRBV5-6 and TRBJ2-5, with D hard to call. Trimming shortened V by 0 bases and J by 0 bases, and 9 bases separated the two germline ends. Germline V gives CDR1 SGHDT, CDR2 YYEEEE. The CDR3 runs 15 residues.

This chain uses TRBV15 with TRBJ1-2; 7 bases line up with TRBD1. CDR1 and CDR2 from the germline V gene are LNHNV and YYDKDF (reference sequence). J lost 7 bases, V lost 5 bases, and 13 bases had no gene match. The CDR3 is 15 amino acids. The CDR3 here is CATSGVLEGAGGYTF. The CDR3 DNA sequence: TGTGCCACCAGCGGCGTCCTCGAGGGGGCGGGTGGCTACACCTTC.

The chain has TRBV5-6 and TRBJ2-7; 7 bases are a match to TRBD1. Germline CDR1 and CDR2: SGHDT and YYEEEE. The CDR3 is 12 residues long. V shed 5 bases, J shed 11 bases, and the junction held 10 bases outside the gene matches. This CDR3 reads CASRLSTGQEYF. Here the CDR3 DNA reads TGTGCCAGCAGATTATCGACAGGGCAGGAGTACTTC.

The chain links TRBV27 to TRBJ2-7; D possibly corresponds to TRBD1 (6 bases). V was pared by 2 bases and J by 5 bases, with 22 bases between. CDR3 length: 17 residues. CDR1 MNHEY and CDR2 SMNVEV come from the germline V gene (reference sequence). The CDR3 loop is CASSLLRTALKSHEQYF. CDR3 coding DNA: TGTGCCAGCAGTTTACTGCGGACAGCCTTAAAATCCCACGAGCAGTACTTC.

This chain joins TRBV9 and TRBJ2-3; D call uncertain. The CDR3 sequence is 15 residues long. With 0 bases removed from V and 2 bases from J, the gap between germline ends came to 10 bases. Germline V gene lookup returns CDR1 SGDLS and CDR2 YYNGEE. The CDR3 DNA reads TGTGCCAGCAGCGTAGACCTGGATTTCACAGATACGCAGTATTTT. Translation gives CASSVDLDFTDTQYF.

CDR3 amino acids: CASSLGTGRRGNQPQHF. Here the CDR3 DNA reads TGTGCCAGCAGCTTAGGGACAGGGAGGAGGGGTAATCAGCCCCAGCATTTT. The chain has TRBV7-9 and TRBJ1-5, with TRBD1 matching 8 bases. The CDR3 extends over 17 amino acids. Germline CDR1 is SEHNR and CDR2 is FQNEAQ (reference sequence). Unmatched junction bases numbered 9, after V lost 1 base and J lost 4 bases.